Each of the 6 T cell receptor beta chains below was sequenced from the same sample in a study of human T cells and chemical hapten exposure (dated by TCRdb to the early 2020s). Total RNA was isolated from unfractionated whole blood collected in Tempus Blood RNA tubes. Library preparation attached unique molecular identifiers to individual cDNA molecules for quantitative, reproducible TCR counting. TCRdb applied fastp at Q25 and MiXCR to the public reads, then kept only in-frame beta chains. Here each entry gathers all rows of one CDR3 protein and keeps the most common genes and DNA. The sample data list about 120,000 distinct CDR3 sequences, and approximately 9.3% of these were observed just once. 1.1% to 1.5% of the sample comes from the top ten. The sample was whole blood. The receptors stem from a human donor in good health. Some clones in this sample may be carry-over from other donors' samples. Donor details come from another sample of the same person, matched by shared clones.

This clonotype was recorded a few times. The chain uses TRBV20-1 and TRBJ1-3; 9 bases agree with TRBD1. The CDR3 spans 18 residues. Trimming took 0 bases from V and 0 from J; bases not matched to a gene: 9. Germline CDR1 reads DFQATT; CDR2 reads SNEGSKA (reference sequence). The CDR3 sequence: CSARDGDRVGFSGNTIYF. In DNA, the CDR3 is TGCAGTGCTAGAGATGGGGACAGGGTCGGCTTCTCTGGAAACACCATATATTTT.

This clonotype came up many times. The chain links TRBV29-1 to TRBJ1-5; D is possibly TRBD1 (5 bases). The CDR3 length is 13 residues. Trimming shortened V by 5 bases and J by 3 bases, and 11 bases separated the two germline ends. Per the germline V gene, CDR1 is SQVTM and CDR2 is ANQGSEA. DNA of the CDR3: TGCAGCGTTTCGGACATCCCCAATCAGCCCCAGCATTTT. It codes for CSVSDIPNQPQHF. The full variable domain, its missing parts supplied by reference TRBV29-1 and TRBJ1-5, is SAVISQKPSRDICQRGTSLTIQCQVDSQVTMMFWYRQQPGQSLTLIATANQGSEATYESGFVIDKFPISRPNLTFSTLTVSNMSPEDSSIYLCSVSDIPNQPQHFGDGTRLSIL.

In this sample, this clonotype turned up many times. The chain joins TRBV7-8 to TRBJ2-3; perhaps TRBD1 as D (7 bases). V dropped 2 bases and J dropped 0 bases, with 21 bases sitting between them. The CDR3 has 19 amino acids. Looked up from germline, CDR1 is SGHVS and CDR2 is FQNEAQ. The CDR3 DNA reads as TGTGCCAGCAGCTTACCGGGACAGACTTCCGGGGGTAGCACAGATACGCAGTATTTT. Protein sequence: CASSLPGQTSGGSTDTQYF.

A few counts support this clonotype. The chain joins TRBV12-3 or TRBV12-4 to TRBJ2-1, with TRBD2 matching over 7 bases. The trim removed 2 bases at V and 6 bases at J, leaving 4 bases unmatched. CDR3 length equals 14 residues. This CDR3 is CASSLWEGSNEQFF. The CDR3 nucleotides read TGTGCCAGCAGTTTATGGGAGGGGTCCAATGAGCAGTTCTTC.

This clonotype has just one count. The CDR3 nucleotides are TGTGCCAGCAGGCCTAGCGGGGCTTCGCAGTATTTT. Its protein product is CASRPSGASQYF. The V gene is TRBV6-2 or TRBV6-3, the J gene TRBJ2-3, with 9 bases matching TRBD2. The CDR3 loop spans 12 amino acids. V shed 6 bases, J shed 10 bases, and the junction held 5 bases outside the gene matches. Germline CDR1 and CDR2: MNHEY and SVGEGT.

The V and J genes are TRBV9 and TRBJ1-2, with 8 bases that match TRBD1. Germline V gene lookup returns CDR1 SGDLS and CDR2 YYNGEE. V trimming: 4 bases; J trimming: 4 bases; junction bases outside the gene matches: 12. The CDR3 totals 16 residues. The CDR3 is CASSKDRARDGYGYTF. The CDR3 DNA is TGTGCCAGCAGCAAGGACAGGGCGAGGGATGGCTATGGCTACACCTTC.